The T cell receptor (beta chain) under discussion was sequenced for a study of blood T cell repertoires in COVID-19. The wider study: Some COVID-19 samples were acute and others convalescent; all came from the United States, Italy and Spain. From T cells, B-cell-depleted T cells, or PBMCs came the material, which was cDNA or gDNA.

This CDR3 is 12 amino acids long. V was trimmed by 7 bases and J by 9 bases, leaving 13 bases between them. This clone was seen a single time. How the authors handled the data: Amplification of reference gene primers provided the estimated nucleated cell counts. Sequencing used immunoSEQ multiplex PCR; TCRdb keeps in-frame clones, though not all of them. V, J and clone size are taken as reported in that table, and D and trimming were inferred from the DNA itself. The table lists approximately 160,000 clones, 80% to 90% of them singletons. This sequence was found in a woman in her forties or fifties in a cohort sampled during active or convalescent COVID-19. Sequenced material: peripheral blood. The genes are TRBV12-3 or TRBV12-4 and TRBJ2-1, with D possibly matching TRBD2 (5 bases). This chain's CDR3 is CASTSRGFEQFF. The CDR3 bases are TGTGCCAGCACTTCCAGAGGGTTTGAGCAGTTCTTC.